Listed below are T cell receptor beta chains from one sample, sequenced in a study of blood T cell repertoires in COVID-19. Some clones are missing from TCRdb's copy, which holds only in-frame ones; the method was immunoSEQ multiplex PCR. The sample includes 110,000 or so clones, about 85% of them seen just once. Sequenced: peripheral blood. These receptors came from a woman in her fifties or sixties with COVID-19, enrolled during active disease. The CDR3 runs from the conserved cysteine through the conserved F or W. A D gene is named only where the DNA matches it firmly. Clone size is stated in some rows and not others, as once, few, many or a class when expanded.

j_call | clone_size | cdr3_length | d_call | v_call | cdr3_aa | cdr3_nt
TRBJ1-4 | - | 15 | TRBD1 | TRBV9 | CASSFRQGVPEKLFF | TGTGCCAGCAGCTTTCGACAGGGCGTTCCTGAAAAACTGTTTTTT
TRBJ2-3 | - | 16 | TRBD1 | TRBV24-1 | CATSDLGTGAADTQYF | TGTGCCACCAGTGATTTGGGGACAGGTGCGGCAGATACGCAGTATTTT
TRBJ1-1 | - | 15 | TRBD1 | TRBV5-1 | CASSTRTGVIAEAFF | TGCGCCAGCAGCACAAGGACAGGGGTGATCGCTGAAGCTTTCTTT
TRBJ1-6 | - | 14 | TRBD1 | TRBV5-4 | CASSFDRGDSPLHF | TGTGCCAGCAGCTTCGACAGGGGCGATTCACCCCTCCACTTT
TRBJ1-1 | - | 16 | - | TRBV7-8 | CASSVPGGPANTEAFF | TGTGCCAGCAGCGTACCGGGGGGGCCCGCGAACACTGAAGCTTTCTTT
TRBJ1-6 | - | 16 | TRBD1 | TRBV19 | CASSTFRQGRNSPLHF | TGTGCCAGTAGTACCTTTCGACAGGGTCGTAATTCACCCCTCCACTTT
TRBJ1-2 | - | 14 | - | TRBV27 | CASSLAGTRHGYTF | TGTGCCAGCAGTTTAGCCGGGACACGGCATGGCTACACCTTC
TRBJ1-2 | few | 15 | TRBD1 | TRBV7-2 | CASSLGLETGNGYTF | TGTGCCAGCAGCTTAGGATTAGAGACAGGGAATGGCTACACCTTC
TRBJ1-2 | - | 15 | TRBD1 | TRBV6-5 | CASRSEPGQNYGYTF | TGTGCCAGCAGGTCGGAACCGGGACAGAACTATGGCTACACCTTC
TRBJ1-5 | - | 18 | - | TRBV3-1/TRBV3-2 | CASSQGFRDTYSNQPQHF | TGTGCCAGCAGCCAAGGATTCCGGGACACCTATAGCAATCAGCCCCAGCATTTT
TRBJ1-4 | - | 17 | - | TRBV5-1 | CASSLGVLEGTNEKLFF | TGCGCCAGCAGCTTGGGGGTCCTAGAAGGAACTAATGAAAAACTGTTTTTT
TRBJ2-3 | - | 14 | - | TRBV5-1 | CASSLRQDTDTQYF | TGCGCCAGCAGCCTGAGACAGGACACAGATACGCAGTATTTT
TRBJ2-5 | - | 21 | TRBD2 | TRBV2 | CASSEALPWGLAGGKQETQYF | TGTGCCAGCAGTGAAGCGCTTCCTTGGGGACTAGCGGGGGGGAAGCAAGAGACCCAGTACTTC
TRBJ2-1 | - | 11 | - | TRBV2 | CASSGGSEQFF | TGTGCCAGCAGTGGGGGCAGTGAGCAGTTCTTC
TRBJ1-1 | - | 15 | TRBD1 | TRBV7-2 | CASSLAGDRTTEAFF | TGTGCCAGTTCCCTAGCGGGGGACAGAACGACTGAAGCTTTCTTT
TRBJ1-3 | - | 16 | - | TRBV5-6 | CASSLIGQGTGNTIYF | TGTGCCAGCAGCCTGATAGGACAAGGAACAGGAAACACCATATATTTT
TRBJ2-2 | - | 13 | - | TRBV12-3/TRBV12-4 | CASKSFVTGELFF | TGTGCCAGCAAATCTTTTGTCACCGGGGAGCTGTTTTTT
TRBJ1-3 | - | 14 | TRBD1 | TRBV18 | CASSLMDRVDTIYF | TGTGCCAGCTCACTTATGGACAGGGTGGACACCATATATTTT
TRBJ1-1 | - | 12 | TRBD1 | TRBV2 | CASRTQTWTGFF | TGTGCCAGCAGAACCCAGACTTGGACAGGCTTCTTT
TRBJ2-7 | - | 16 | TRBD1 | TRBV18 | CASSDGTGGFSYEQYF | TGTGCCAGCTCAGACGGGACAGGGGGTTTCTCCTACGAGCAGTACTTC
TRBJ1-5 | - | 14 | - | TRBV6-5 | CASSYSTAGQPQHF | TGTGCCAGCAGTTACTCGACAGCGGGCCAGCCCCAGCATTTT
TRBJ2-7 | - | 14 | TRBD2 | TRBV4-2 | CASSLQRGAYEQYF | TGTGCCAGCAGCCTCCAGCGGGGAGCCTACGAGCAGTACTTC
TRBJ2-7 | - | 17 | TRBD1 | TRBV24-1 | CATSDSLGTGRGYEQYF | TGTGCCACCAGTGATTCCCTCGGGACAGGAAGGGGCTACGAGCAGTACTTC
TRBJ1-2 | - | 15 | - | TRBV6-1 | CASSEGLSRENGYTF | TGTGCCAGCAGTGAGGGGTTATCCCGGGAGAATGGCTACACCTTC
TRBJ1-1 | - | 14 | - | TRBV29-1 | CSVSSGVTLSWAFF | TGCAGCGTGTCCTCAGGGGTTACCCTCTCTTGGGCTTTCTTT
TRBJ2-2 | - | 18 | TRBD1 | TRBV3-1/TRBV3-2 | CASSQDPVQGADVGELFF | TGTGCCAGCAGCCAAGATCCGGTACAGGGGGCGGATGTCGGGGAGCTGTTTTTT
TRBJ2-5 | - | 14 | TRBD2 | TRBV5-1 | CASSFSAGGETQYF | TGCGCCAGCAGCTTTTCTGCGGGGGGAGAGACCCAGTACTTC
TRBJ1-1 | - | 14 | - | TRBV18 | CASSPTEGDTEAFF | TGTGCCAGCTCGCCGACCGAGGGGGACACTGAAGCTTTCTTT
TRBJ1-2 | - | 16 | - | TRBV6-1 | CASSEAVDSRINGYTF | TGTGCCAGCAGTGAAGCGGTCGATAGCCGGATTAATGGCTACACCTTC
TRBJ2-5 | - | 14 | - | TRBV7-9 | CASSLEFQGETQYF | TGTGCCAGCAGCTTAGAGTTCCAGGGGGAGACCCAGTACTTC
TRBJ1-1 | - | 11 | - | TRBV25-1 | CASSEYRRGFF | TGTGCCAGCAGTGAATATAGGAGGGGTTTCTTT
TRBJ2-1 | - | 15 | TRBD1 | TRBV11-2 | CASSLQGVEANEQFF | TGTGCCAGCAGCTTGCAGGGGGTGGAAGCCAATGAGCAGTTCTTC
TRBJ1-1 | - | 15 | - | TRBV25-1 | CASSEWRGEVTEAFF | TGTGCCAGCAGTGAATGGAGGGGCGAGGTCACTGAAGCTTTCTTT
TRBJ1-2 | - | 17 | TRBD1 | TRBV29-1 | CSATPVQGARINYGYTF | TGCAGCGCTACACCAGTCCAGGGGGCGCGAATTAACTATGGCTACACCTTC
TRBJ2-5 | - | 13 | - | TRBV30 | CAWSQTASETQYF | TGTGCCTGGAGTCAGACTGCCTCGGAGACCCAGTACTTC
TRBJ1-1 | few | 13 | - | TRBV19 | CASSMNGRANAFF | TGTGCCAGTAGTATGAATGGGAGAGCTAATGCTTTCTTT
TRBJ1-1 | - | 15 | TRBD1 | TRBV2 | CASSLYGQGSTEAFF | TGTGCCAGCAGCCTTTACGGACAGGGGTCCACTGAAGCTTTCTTT
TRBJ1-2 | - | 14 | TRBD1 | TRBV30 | CAWSWGQGDYGYTF | TGTGCCTGGAGCTGGGGACAGGGCGACTATGGCTACACCTTC
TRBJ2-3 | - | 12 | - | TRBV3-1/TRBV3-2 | CASSLSTDTQYF | TGTGCCAGCAGTCTAAGCACAGATACGCAGTATTTT
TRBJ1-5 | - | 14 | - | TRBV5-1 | CASSLEGDNQPQHF | TGCGCCAGCAGCCTGGAGGGGGACAATCAGCCCCAGCATTTT
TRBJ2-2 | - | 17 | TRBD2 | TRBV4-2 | CASSQERLAGTTGELFF | TGTGCCAGCAGCCAAGAACGACTAGCGGGGACTACCGGGGAGCTGTTTTTT
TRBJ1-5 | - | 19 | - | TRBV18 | CASSPLGLDTVYSNQPQHF | TGTGCCAGCTCACCACTGGGGTTGGACACGGTTTATAGCAATCAGCCCCAGCATTTT
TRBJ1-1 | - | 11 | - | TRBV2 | CATTTPGETFF | TGTGCCACCACCACGCCCGGGGAAACTTTCTTT
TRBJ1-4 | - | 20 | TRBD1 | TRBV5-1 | CASSLRPRARGRATNEKLFF | TGCGCCAGCAGCTTGCGCCCTCGGGCCAGGGGGCGAGCAACTAATGAAAAACTGTTTTTT
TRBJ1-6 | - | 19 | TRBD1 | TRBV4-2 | CASSQDLIVGRGIPSPLHF | TGTGCCAGCAGCCAAGATCTTATAGTGGGCAGGGGGATACCATCACCCCTCCACTTT
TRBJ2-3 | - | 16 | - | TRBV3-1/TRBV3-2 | CASSQDEDFSADTQYF | TGTGCCAGCAGCCAAGATGAAGACTTCTCAGCAGATACGCAGTATTTT
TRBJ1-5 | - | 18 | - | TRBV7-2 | CASSLAGPGARSNQPQHF | TGTGCCAGCAGCTTAGCGGGGCCAGGGGCTCGAAGCAATCAGCCCCAGCATTTT
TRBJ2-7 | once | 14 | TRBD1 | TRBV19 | CASSMETGMYEQYF | TGTGCCAGTAGTATGGAGACAGGGATGTACGAGCAGTACTTC
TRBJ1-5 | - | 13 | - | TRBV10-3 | CAISGEGGRPQHF | TGTGCCATCAGTGGCGAGGGAGGGCGGCCCCAGCATTTT
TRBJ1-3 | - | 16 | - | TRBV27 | CASSSIRGSTGNTIYF | TGTGCCAGCAGCTCGATCAGGGGATCGACTGGAAACACCATATATTTT
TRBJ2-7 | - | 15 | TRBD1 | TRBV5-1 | CASSWGQGANYEQYF | TGCGCCAGCAGCTGGGGACAGGGGGCCAACTACGAGCAGTACTTC
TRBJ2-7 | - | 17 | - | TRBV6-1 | CASSEIRGTIKPYEQYF | TGTGCCAGCAGTGAGATCCGCGGGACGATAAAACCCTACGAGCAGTACTTC
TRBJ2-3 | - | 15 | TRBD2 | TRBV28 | CASRGTSGGTDTQYF | TGTGCCAGCAGGGGGACTAGCGGGGGAACAGATACGCAGTATTTT
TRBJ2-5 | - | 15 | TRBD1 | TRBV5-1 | CASSLGTGIGETQYF | TGCGCCAGCAGCTTGGGGACAGGGATCGGGGAGACCCAGTACTTC
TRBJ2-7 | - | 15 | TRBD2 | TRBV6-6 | CASSYSPGGGYEQYF | TGTGCCAGCAGTTACTCTCCGGGGGGGGGCTACGAGCAGTACTTC
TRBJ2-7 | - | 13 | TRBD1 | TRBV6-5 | CASSDSGTGAQYF | TGTGCCAGCAGTGACTCCGGGACAGGGGCCCAGTACTTC
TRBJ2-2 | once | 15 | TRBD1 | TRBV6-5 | CASRTGGREAGELFF | TGTGCCAGCAGGACAGGGGGCCGTGAGGCCGGGGAGCTGTTTTTT
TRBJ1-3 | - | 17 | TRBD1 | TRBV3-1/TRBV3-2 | CASSQAVGQGSGNTIYF | TGTGCCAGCAGCCAAGCCGTAGGACAGGGGTCTGGAAACACCATATATTTT
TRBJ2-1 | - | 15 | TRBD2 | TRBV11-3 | CASSLGSSGGNEQFF | TGTGCCAGCAGCTTAGGTTCCAGCGGGGGAAATGAGCAGTTCTTC